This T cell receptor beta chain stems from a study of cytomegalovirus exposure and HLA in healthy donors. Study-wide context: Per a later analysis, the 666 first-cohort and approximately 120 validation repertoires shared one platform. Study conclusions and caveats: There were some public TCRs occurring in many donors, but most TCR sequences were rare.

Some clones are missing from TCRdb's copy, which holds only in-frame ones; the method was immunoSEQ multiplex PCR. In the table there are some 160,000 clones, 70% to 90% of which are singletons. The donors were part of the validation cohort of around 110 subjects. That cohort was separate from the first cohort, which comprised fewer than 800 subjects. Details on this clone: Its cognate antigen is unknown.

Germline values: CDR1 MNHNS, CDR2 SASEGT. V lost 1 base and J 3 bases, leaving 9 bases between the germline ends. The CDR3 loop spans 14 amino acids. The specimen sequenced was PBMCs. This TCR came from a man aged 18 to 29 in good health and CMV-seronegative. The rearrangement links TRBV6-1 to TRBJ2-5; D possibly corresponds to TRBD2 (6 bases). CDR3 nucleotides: TGTGCCAGCAGTGAAGTGGGGGGTGAAGAGACCCAGTACTTC. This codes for CASSEVGGEETQYF.